This T cell receptor (beta chain) was captured by sequencing in a study of cytomegalovirus exposure and HLA in healthy donors. Points on this clone: Its antigen is as yet unknown.

This CDR3 is 14 amino acids long. Trimming removed 7 bases at V and 2 bases at J, with 15 bases between. Germline assignment: CDR1 MDHEN and CDR2 SYDVKM. Primers: 60 Vbeta forward and 13 Jbeta reverse. The method was immunoSEQ multiplex PCR; TCRdb's version includes in-frame clones alone and lacks a portion of them. The sample consists of 150,000 or so clones, around 74% of them appearing once. Study observations and caveats: The investigators catalogued 150 or so TCR beta chains as cytomegalovirus-associated.

Source material: PBMCs. The chain carries TRBV28 and TRBJ2-7, with D perhaps matching TRBD2 (6 bases). This clonotype was sampled from a male donor in good health and CMV-seronegative. The CDR3 DNA reads TGTGCCAGCACGGCGGGATCCCTCCCCTACGAGCAGTACTTC. Encoded protein: CASTAGSLPYEQYF. The full variable domain, completed using reference TRBV28 and TRBJ2-7, is DVKVTQSSRYLVKRTGEKVFLECVQDMDHENMFWYRQDPGLGLRLIYFSYDVKMKEKGDIPEGYSVSREKKERFSLILESASTNQTSMYLCASTAGSLPYEQYFGPGTRLTVT.